Described below is a single T cell receptor beta chain sequence and its context. This receptor's antigen is unknown. Per-nucleotide qualities are absent, and no much larger clonotype sits a single base away. These data come from a study of T cell responses to AZD1222 COVID-19 vaccine (dated by TCRdb to 2020 to 2022). Regarding the complete study: AZD1222 recipients whose second dose came at about 4 weeks and those whose second dose came at about 12 weeks were combined into one group, since spike-specific TCR depth and breadth did not differ between the two schedules. TCR sequencing covered 233 trial participants: nearly 210 given two doses of AZD1222 and around 26 given two doses of MenACWY control vaccine. Trial participants were enrolled into age subgroups of 18-55, 56-69 and 70-plus years, which contained around 140, 26 and 57 TCR-sequenced participants, respectively.

The study at large found these results: Participants were mostly white British, with more females than males. The authors suggested clonal diversity may have been underestimated. The 56-69-year group was small, and its depth increase did not reach significance, likely because of low power. Epitopes outside the regions mutated in the B.1.351 and B.1.1.7 variants were reportedly recognized by nearly half of the unique spike-specific TCRs. Because no day 14 peak-response samples were available, repertoires were characterized only after the peak T cell response. A significant rise in spike-specific TCR breadth and depth was observed after two AZD1222 doses relative to day 0 and relative to MenACWY recipients. The whole spike protein was spanned by vaccine-associated CD4 TCRs, and dominant responses were seen in regions 160-218 and 743-854. Conclusions about previously exposed vaccinees are limited because only six or seven AZD1222 recipients were SARS-CoV-2 seropositive at baseline.

The CDR3 regions of human TCRbeta chains were subjected to immunosequencing. Per the original workflow: TCRs in the repertoires were matched against a reference library of SARS-CoV-2-specific TCRs that had been generated with the MIRA antigen-specificity platform. Breadth was defined as the fraction of unique TCRs that were SARS-CoV-2-associated, and depth was defined as the fraction of total T cells that were SARS-CoV-2-associated. Using the MIRA data, each spike-specific TCR was assigned both to the spike region to which the TCR was reactive and to a CD4 or CD8 class. Log10-transformed breadth and depth values were compared by one-way ANOVA with Sidak's multiple comparisons tests. This immuneACCESS table, as held by TCRdb, lists in-frame sequences with V and J called but not all clones. Of the missing ones, under half trace to an unresolved V gene in checked studies; the others have no known cause. Clone size and the V and J calls come from that table; the DNA yielded D and trimming. Across this sample there are tens of thousands of clones, with approximately 83% seen only once. The ten top clones hold around 20% of the sample.

This specimen's time point label, per the study, means: baseline before first vaccination. Vaccinee samples were obtained from the UK trials COV001 and COV002, which included a single-blind randomized controlled phase 2/3 trial of AZD1222 (ChAdOx1 nCoV-19) in healthy adults. For TCRbeta chain sequencing, PBMC samples were collected from trial participants at day 0 and at day 28 after the second dose. Sequenced here: peripheral blood, sampled on day 0 of AZD1222 vaccination. This receptor was identified in an adult in good health.

The CDR3 protein: CASSREFEQYF. The DNA sequence is as follows: TGTGCCAGCAGCCGGGAGTTCGAGCAGTACTTC. The chain links TRBV3-1 (or the pseudogene TRBV3-2) with TRBJ2-7; D gene: possibly TRBD2, on 5 matching bases. Via the germline V gene (reference sequence), CDR1 is LGHDT and CDR2 YNNKEL. Inclusive of the bounding cysteine and phenylalanine, the CDR3 is 11 residues long. Only the CDR3 region is kept as DNA, spanning 33 bases read in frame from base 1. V lost 4 bases and J lost 6 bases; the stretch between them is 7 bases long.